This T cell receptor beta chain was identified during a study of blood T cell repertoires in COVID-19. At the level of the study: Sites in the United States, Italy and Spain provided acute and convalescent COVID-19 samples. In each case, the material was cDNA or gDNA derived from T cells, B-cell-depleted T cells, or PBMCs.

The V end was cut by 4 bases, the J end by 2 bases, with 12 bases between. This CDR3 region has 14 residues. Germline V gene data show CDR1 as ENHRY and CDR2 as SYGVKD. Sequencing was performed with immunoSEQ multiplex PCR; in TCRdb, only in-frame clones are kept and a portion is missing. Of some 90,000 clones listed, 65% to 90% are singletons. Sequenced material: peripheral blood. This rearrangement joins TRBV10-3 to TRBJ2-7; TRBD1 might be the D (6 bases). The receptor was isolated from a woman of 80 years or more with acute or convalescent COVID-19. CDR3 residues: CAISVGQGAYEQYF. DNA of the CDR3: TGTGCCATCAGTGTGGGACAAGGGGCCTACGAGCAGTACTTC.